Below, 5 T cell receptor beta chains from the same sample are listed, as sequenced in a study of CD8 T cells in Susac syndrome. An amount of RNA that ranged from roughly 0.5 to 1 ug was reverse transcribed with random hexamers. TCRdb ran MiXCR on the immunoSEQ multiplex PCR reads and lists one entry per CDR3 protein. The sample has over 150,000 distinct CDR3 sequences; around 94% are singletons. The sample comprised CD4+ T cells from PBMCs. These receptors came from a human donor with Susac syndrome.

The CDR3 coding sequence is TGTGCCTGGTCGCCCGAGAACACTGAAGCTTTCTTT. Amino acid sequence: CAWSPENTEAFF. The gene calls are TRBV30 and TRBJ1-1; D ambiguous. There are 12 residues in the CDR3. V lost 5 bases and J lost 1, with 8 bases in between. Per germline, CDR1 GTSNPN and CDR2 SVGIG (reference sequence). The entire variable domain, with the rest obtained from reference TRBV30 and TRBJ1-1, is as follows: SQTIHQWPATLVQPVGSPLSLECTVEGTSNPNLYWYRQAAGRGLQLLFYSVGIGQISSEVPQNLSASRPQDRQFILSSKKLLLSDSGFYLCAWSPENTEAFFGQGTRLTVV.

The chain is built from TRBV7-8 and TRBJ1-1; D ambiguous. The ends were cut back, 4 bases at V and 1 base at J, with 4 bases in the middle. In germline, CDR1 is SGHVS, CDR2 FQNEAQ. There are 12 residues in the CDR3. The CDR3 coding sequence is TGTGCCAGCAGCTACACGAACACTGAAGCTTTCTTT. The encoded protein is CASSYTNTEAFF.

J is TRBJ1-1 and V is TRBV13; D possibly corresponds to TRBD1 (6 bases). Germline V gives CDR1 PRHDT, CDR2 FYEKMQ (reference sequence). Trimming removed 0 bases from V and 7 bases from J, with 15 bases in between. The length of the CDR3 is 15 residues. The DNA of the CDR3 is TGTGCCAGCAGCTTAGGCGAAGGACAGACGAATGAAGCTTTCTTT. It specifies CASSLGEGQTNEAFF.

The genes are TRBV15 and TRBJ2-3; tentatively, D is TRBD2 (5 bases). Germline assignment: CDR1 LNHNV and CDR2 YYDKDF (reference sequence). CDR3 size: 14 residues. Trimming took 1 base from V and 5 from J, leaving 10 bases between them. CDR3 sequence reads: CATSRGRLEDTQYF. Here the CDR3 DNA reads TGTGCCACCAGCAGAGGGAGGTTAGAAGATACGCAGTATTTT.

The V gene is TRBV15, the J gene TRBJ2-3; D may be TRBD1 (6 bases). Trimming took 5 bases from V and 4 from J, leaving 16 bases between them. CDR3 length: 15 residues. Germline V gene lookup returns CDR1 LNHNV and CDR2 YYDKDF (reference sequence). CDR3 loop: CATSGAREGADTQYF. The DNA of the CDR3 is TGTGCCACCAGCGGAGCGAGAGAGGGGGCAGATACGCAGTATTTT.